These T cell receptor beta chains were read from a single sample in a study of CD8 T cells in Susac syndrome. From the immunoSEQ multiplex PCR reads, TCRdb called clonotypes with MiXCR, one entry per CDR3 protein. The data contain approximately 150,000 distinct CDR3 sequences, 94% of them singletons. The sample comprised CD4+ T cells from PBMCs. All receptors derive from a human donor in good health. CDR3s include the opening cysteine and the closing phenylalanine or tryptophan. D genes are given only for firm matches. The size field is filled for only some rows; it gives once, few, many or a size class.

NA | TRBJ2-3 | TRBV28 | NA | TGTGCCGTCCCCGGTCCTAGCACAGATACGCAGTATTTT | CAVPGPSTDTQYF
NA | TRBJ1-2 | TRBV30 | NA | TGTGCCTGGAGTCTGAGGGTAAACTATGGCTACACCTTC | CAWSLRVNYGYTF
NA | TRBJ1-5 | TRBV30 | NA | TGTGCCTGGAGTGTAGGGCGCAATCAGCCCCAGCATTTT | CAWSVGRNQPQHF
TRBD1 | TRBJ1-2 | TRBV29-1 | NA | TGCAGCGCTGGGGGGGCCGACAGGGGGAACTATGGCTACACCTTC | CSAGGADRGNYGYTF
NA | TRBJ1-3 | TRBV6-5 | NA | TGTGCCAGCAGTTACGCGCTAACAGGAAACACCATATATTTT | CASSYALTGNTIYF
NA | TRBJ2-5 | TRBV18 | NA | TGTGCCAGCTCACCAGGCCGGAACCAAGAGACCCAGTACTTC | CASSPGRNQETQYF
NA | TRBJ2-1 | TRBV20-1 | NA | TGCAGTGCTAGCCCCTTCCAACACCAAACCTACAATGAGCAGTTCTTC | CSASPFQHQTYNEQFF
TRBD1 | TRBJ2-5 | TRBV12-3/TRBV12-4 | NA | TGTGCCAGCAGTTTAAACCCGTGGACAGGGTGGGAGACCCAGTACTTC | CASSLNPWTGWETQYF
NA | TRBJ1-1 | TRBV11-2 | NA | TGTGCCAGCAGCTTAGCCCCGACGGGACCGAACACTGAAGCTTTCTTT | CASSLAPTGPNTEAFF
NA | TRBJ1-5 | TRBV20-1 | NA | TGCAGTGCTAGATCGACGGAACTTCAGCCCCAGCATTTT | CSARSTELQPQHF
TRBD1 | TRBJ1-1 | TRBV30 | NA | TGTGCCTGGAGTCCCGGGACAGTAAACACTGAAGCTTTCTTT | CAWSPGTVNTEAFF
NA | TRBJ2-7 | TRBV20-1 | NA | TGCAGTGACCGGGACCATAGCTCCTACGAGCAGTACTTC | CSDRDHSSYEQYF
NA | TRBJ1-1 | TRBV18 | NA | TGTGCCAGCTCCCCATGGGGGGCCGCGGGCACTGAAGCTTTCTTT | CASSPWGAAGTEAFF
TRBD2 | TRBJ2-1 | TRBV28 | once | TGTGCCAGCAGGGGATCGGGACTAGCGGAGCAGTTCTTC | CASRGSGLAEQFF
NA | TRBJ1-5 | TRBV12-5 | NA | TGTGCTAGTGGTTTGGTATTGGGAGGAAGCAATCAGCCCCAGCATTTT | CASGLVLGGSNQPQHF
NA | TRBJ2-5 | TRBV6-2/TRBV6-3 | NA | TGTGCCAGCAGTTACCCGCGGGACAGCTACCAAGAGACCCAGTACTTC | CASSYPRDSYQETQYF
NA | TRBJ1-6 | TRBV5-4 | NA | TGTGCCAGCAGCTTGGTCGGCAGTCATTCACCCCTCCACTTT | CASSLVGSHSPLHF
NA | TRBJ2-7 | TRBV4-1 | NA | TGCGCCAGCAGCCAAAGTCCCACCCCATCCCACGAGCAGTACTTC | CASSQSPTPSHEQYF
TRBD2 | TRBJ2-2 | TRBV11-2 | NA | TGTGCCAGCAGCTTGCGGGGGGCGGTTAACACCGGGGAGCTGTTTTTT | CASSLRGAVNTGELFF
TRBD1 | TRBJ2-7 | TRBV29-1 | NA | TGCAGCGTTGTCCCAGGGGGCTCCTACGAGCAGTACTTC | CSVVPGGSYEQYF
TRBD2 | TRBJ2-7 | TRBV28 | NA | TGTGCCAGCAAACCCCCGGGACTAGCCGGCGAGCAGTACTTC | CASKPPGLAGEQYF
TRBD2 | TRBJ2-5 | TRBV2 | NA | TGTGCCAGCAGTGTAACAGCGGGAGCAGAGACCCAGTACTTC | CASSVTAGAETQYF
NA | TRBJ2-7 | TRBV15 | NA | TGTGCCACCAGCAGAGGGCTAGCCTACGAGCAGTACTTC | CATSRGLAYEQYF
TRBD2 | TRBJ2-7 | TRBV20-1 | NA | TGCAGTGCTAGAGAGCTAGCGGGAGCAGTTCGGGGCATGTACTTC | CSARELAGAVRGMYF
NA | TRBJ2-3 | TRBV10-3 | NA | TGTGCCATCGTCGGGACTAGCACAGATACGCAGTATTTT | CAIVGTSTDTQYF
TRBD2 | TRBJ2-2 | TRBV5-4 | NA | TGTGCCAGCAGCTCTCCTAGCGGTACCGGGGAGCTGTTTTTT | CASSSPSGTGELFF
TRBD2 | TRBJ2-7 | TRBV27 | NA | TGTGCCAGCAAAAAGCGGGATGCTCTCTTCGAGCAGTACTTC | CASKKRDALFEQYF
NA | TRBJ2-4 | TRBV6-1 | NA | TGTGCCAGCAGGGGATTAGCCAAAAACATTCAGTACTTC | CASRGLAKNIQYF
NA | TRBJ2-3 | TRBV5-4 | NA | TGTGCCAGCAGCTTATCTAAGACTCCCACAGATACGCAGTATTTT | CASSLSKTPTDTQYF
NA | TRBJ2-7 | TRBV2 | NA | TGTGCCAGCAGTGAAGCAGGGGGGCCCTACGAGCAGTACTTC | CASSEAGGPYEQYF
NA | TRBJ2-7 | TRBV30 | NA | TGTGCCTGGACCGCAGGGAACTACGAGCAGTACTTC | CAWTAGNYEQYF
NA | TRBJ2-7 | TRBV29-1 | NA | TGCAGCGTCCTCCCCCAGGGGGGGGCCTTTAAGGAGCAGTACTTC | CSVLPQGGAFKEQYF
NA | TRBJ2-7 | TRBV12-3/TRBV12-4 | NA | TGTGCCAGCAGTCCCCGGGCCGGGGGAGGTGGGGAGCAGTACTTC | CASSPRAGGGGEQYF
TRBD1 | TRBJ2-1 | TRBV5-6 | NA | TGTGCCAGCAGCTCCAACGGACAGGGGGAACTAAATGAGCAGTTCTTC | CASSSNGQGELNEQFF
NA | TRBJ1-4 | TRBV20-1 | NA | TGCAGTGCTAGCAGGGCTGGCGAAAAACTGTTTTTT | CSASRAGEKLFF
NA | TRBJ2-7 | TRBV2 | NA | TGTGCCAGCAGTGAAAGGCTGAGCTCCTACGAGCAGTACTTC | CASSERLSSYEQYF
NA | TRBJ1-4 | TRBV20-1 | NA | TGCAGTGCCCGAACATTCGGCGAAAAACTGTTTTTT | CSARTFGEKLFF
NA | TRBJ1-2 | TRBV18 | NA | TGTGCCAGCTCACCATCTCGGGGGGCGAATGGCTACACCTTC | CASSPSRGANGYTF
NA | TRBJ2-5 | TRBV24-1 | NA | TGTGCCGCTGCCCCTCGGACCCAAGAGACCCAGTACTTC | CAAAPRTQETQYF
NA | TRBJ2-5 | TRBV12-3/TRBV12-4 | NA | TGTGCCAGCAGTCCCGGAACAGGGTGGGGCCAAGAGACCCAGTACTTC | CASSPGTGWGQETQYF
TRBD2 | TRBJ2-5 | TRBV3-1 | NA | TGTGCCAGCAGCCACGGCGGGAGGCAGGAGGGGCTGGAGACCCAGTACTTC | CASSHGGRQEGLETQYF
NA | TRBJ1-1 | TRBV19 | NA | TGTGCCAGTAAGTTTCTGGGGAACACTGAAGCTTTCTTT | CASKFLGNTEAFF
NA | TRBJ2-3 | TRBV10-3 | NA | TGTGCCATCAGTGAGTTTCGGGGCCTTTTGCCAGATACGCAGTATTTT | CAISEFRGLLPDTQYF
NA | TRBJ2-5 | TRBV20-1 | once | TGCAGTGCTAGAGATGGGGGAGCTGAGACCCAGTACTTC | CSARDGGAETQYF
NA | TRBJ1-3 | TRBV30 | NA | TGTGCCTGGAGTCCTTCGATGGTGGGAAACACCATATATTTT | CAWSPSMVGNTIYF
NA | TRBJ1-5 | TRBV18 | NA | TGTGCCAGCTCCTCAGGTGGACCTTCAGCCCAGCATTTT | CASSSGGPSAQHF
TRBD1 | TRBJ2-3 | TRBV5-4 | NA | TGTGCCAGCAGCAACAAAGACAGGGGTGGAACAGATACGCAGTATTTT | CASSNKDRGGTDTQYF
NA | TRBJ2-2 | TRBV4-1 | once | TGCGCCAGCAGCCAACCCCCCGGTGGCCGGGGGAACACCGGGGAGCTGTTTTTT | CASSQPPGGRGNTGELFF
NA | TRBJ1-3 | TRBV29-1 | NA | TGCAGCGTTGTGGGGCAGGGCGGAAACACCATATATTTT | CSVVGQGGNTIYF
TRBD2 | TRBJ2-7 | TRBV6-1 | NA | TGTGCCAGCAGCCATGGGACTAGCGAGGACGAGCAGTACTTC | CASSHGTSEDEQYF
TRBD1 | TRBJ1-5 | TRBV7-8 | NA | TGTGCCAGCAGCAGCCGCAGGGGGTTAGGCAATCAGCCCCAGCATTTT | CASSSRRGLGNQPQHF
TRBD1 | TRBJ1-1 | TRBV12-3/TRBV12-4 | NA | TGTGCCAGCAGTTCCTGGGACAGGGGGTTTTCTGAAGCTTTCTTT | CASSSWDRGFSEAFF
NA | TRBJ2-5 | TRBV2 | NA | TGTGCCAGCAGACGAGCGGGTGGCGAGACCCAGTACTTC | CASRRAGGETQYF
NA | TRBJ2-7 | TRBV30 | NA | TGTGCCTGGAGGGGGGGGACAGCCGAGCAGTACTTC | CAWRGGTAEQYF